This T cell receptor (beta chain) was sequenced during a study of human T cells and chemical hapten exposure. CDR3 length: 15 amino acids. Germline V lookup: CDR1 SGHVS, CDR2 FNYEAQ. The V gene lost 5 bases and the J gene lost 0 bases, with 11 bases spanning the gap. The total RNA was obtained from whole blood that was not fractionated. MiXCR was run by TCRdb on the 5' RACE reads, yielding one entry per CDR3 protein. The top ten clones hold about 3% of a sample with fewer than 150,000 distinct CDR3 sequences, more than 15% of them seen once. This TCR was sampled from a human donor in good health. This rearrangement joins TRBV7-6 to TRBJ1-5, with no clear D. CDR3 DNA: TGTGCCAGCAGCCCTACGGGCTATAGCAATCAGCCCCAGCATTTT. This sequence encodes CASSPTGYSNQPQHF.